These T cell receptor beta chains were read from a single sample in a study of blood T cell repertoires in COVID-19. TCRdb's copy holds only in-frame clones and misses some; the assay was immunoSEQ multiplex PCR. In the table there are 53,000 or so clones, approximately 80% of which are singletons. Sequences were obtained from peripheral blood. The receptors derive from a human donor with active or convalescent COVID-19. The donor label of this sample is uncertain. Each CDR3 is given with its conserved first and last residue. Fields, in order: clone size, J gene, V gene, D gene, CDR3 DNA, CDR3 protein. A D gene is named only where the DNA matches it firmly. Rows give clone size only sometimes, using once, few, many, or a class for an expanded clone.

size: -; J: TRBJ2-7; V: TRBV5-1; D: -; DNA: TGCGCCAGCAGTCGGGCCCTGGACACCCCCTACGAGCAGTACTTC; CDR3: CASSRALDTPYEQYF
size: -; J: TRBJ2-1; V: TRBV20-1; D: TRBD2; DNA: TGCAGTGCTAGTCTAGCGGGAGGGCCTAGTGAGCAGTTCTTC; CDR3: CSASLAGGPSEQFF
size: -; J: TRBJ2-7; V: TRBV10-2; D: TRBD1; DNA: TGCGCCAGCAGTGTCGGACAGGCGGCCTACGAGCAGTACTTC; CDR3: CASSVGQAAYEQYF
size: once; J: TRBJ2-5; V: TRBV4-2; D: -; DNA: TGTGCCAGCAGCAAAGGGGGGGGCGGGAGCGGAGAGACCCAGTACTTC; CDR3: CASSKGGGGSGETQYF
size: -; J: TRBJ1-1; V: TRBV5-1; D: -; DNA: TGCGCCAGCAGCTTGCCAGGGGCGGGCACTGAAGCTTTCTTT; CDR3: CASSLPGAGTEAFF
size: -; J: TRBJ2-7; V: TRBV5-1; D: -; DNA: TGCGCCAGCAGCCCGGAGGGCCAGCAGCCCTACGAGCAGTACTTC; CDR3: CASSPEGQQPYEQYF
size: -; J: TRBJ1-1; V: TRBV7-2; D: -; DNA: TGTGCCAGCAGCTTAGCGCTCCGGGTGGGTGAAGCTTTCTTT; CDR3: CASSLALRVGEAFF
size: once; J: TRBJ1-1; V: TRBV7-2; D: TRBD1; DNA: TGTGCCAGCAGCACCAGGACAGGAGTGAACACTGAAGCTTTCTTT; CDR3: CASSTRTGVNTEAFF
size: -; J: TRBJ2-1; V: TRBV5-1; D: -; DNA: TGCGCCAGCAGCGTTGGTGGGCAGGGACAAGGCAATGAGCAGTTCTTC; CDR3: CASSVGGQGQGNEQFF
size: -; J: TRBJ2-6; V: TRBV28; D: -; DNA: TGTGCCAGCAGTTCCCTCGACTCCTCTGGGGCCAACGTCCTGACTTTC; CDR3: CASSSLDSSGANVLTF
size: -; J: TRBJ2-3; V: TRBV3-1/TRBV3-2; D: TRBD2; DNA: TGTGCCAGCAGCCACCCTACCCTCACACTAGCGGGAGGGCCATCAGATACGCAGTATTTT; CDR3: CASSHPTLTLAGGPSDTQYF
size: -; J: TRBJ2-6; V: TRBV6-5; D: -; DNA: TGTGCCAGCAAACGGGATACTGGGGCCAACGTCCTGACTTTC; CDR3: CASKRDTGANVLTF
size: -; J: TRBJ2-7; V: TRBV7-9; D: -; DNA: TGTGCCAGCAGCTTGGCAGAAACCTACGAGCAGTACTTC; CDR3: CASSLAETYEQYF
size: -; J: TRBJ1-5; V: TRBV19; D: TRBD1; DNA: TGTGCCAGTAGTCCCTACCTCGGACAGGGGAATCAGCCCCAGCATTTT; CDR3: CASSPYLGQGNQPQHF
size: -; J: TRBJ2-4; V: TRBV5-4; D: -; DNA: TGTGCCAGCAGCTCTATGGCGGGAGCCAAAAACATTCAGTACTTC; CDR3: CASSSMAGAKNIQYF
size: -; J: TRBJ2-2; V: TRBV10-3; D: -; DNA: TGTGCCATCAGTGACGGAGGGGACGGCGGGGAGCTGTTTTTT; CDR3: CAISDGGDGGELFF
size: -; J: TRBJ1-2; V: TRBV27; D: TRBD1; DNA: TGTGCCAGCAGTCTAAACCGGGACAGCTATGGCTACACCTTC; CDR3: CASSLNRDSYGYTF
size: -; J: TRBJ1-3; V: TRBV9; D: -; DNA: TGTGCCAGCAGCGTAGGGTTTGAGCCTCGCTCTGGAAACACCATATATTTT; CDR3: CASSVGFEPRSGNTIYF
size: -; J: TRBJ2-2; V: TRBV19; D: TRBD1; DNA: TGTGCCAGTAAGCAGGACAGGACTGCCGGGGAGCTGTTTTTT; CDR3: CASKQDRTAGELFF
size: -; J: TRBJ2-7; V: TRBV28; D: -; DNA: TGTGCCAGTACCCGGGGCGGCGGGACCTACGAGCAGTACTTC; CDR3: CASTRGGGTYEQYF
size: -; J: TRBJ2-5; V: TRBV7-6; D: TRBD2; DNA: TGTGCCAGCAGCTTAGAGCGGGAGATAGGGTGGGAGACCCAGTACTTC; CDR3: CASSLEREIGWETQYF
size: -; J: TRBJ1-3; V: TRBV5-1; D: -; DNA: TGCGCCAGCAGCTTGCAGGCGAATGGAAACACCATATATTTT; CDR3: CASSLQANGNTIYF
size: -; J: TRBJ2-3; V: TRBV7-6; D: TRBD2; DNA: TGTGCCAGCAGCCCCCCCCAGTCAGCCTTGGGACTAGCGGCGAGGGCAGATACGCAGTATTTT; CDR3: CASSPPQSALGLAARADTQYF
size: -; J: TRBJ2-6; V: TRBV3-1/TRBV3-2; D: -; DNA: TGTGCCAGCAGCCAAAGAACAGTGGGGGCCAACGTCCTGACTTTC; CDR3: CASSQRTVGANVLTF
size: -; J: TRBJ1-2; V: TRBV3-1/TRBV3-2; D: -; DNA: TGTGCCAGCAGCCAAGCCTTCGGGGGGAACTATGGCTACACCTTC; CDR3: CASSQAFGGNYGYTF
size: -; J: TRBJ2-7; V: TRBV20-1; D: -; DNA: TGCAGTGCTATTGACAGAACCTACGAGCAGTACTTC; CDR3: CSAIDRTYEQYF
size: -; J: TRBJ2-7; V: TRBV5-1; D: TRBD1; DNA: TGCGCCAGCAGCTTGGACGGACAGGGGATCCACGAGCAGTACTTC; CDR3: CASSLDGQGIHEQYF
size: -; J: TRBJ1-2; V: TRBV7-3; D: -; DNA: TGTGCCAGCAGCTTAAACCCCCAGCGGAATGGCTACACCTTC; CDR3: CASSLNPQRNGYTF
size: -; J: TRBJ2-1; V: TRBV6-5; D: TRBD1; DNA: TGTGCCAGCAGCAAAACAGGGGGCAATGAGCAGTTCTTC; CDR3: CASSKTGGNEQFF
size: -; J: TRBJ2-3; V: TRBV28; D: -; DNA: TGTGCCATCATAGCGGAACAACCTTCTAGCACAGATACGCAGTATTTT; CDR3: CAIIAEQPSSTDTQYF
size: once; J: TRBJ2-7; V: TRBV30; D: -; DNA: TGTGCCTGGTCTCCGTCCTACGAGCAGTACTTC; CDR3: CAWSPSYEQYF
size: -; J: TRBJ1-5; V: TRBV19; D: -; DNA: TGTGCCAGTAGTACCCCTCCAGGGTCCTCTTATCGCAATCAGCCCCAGCATTTT; CDR3: CASSTPPGSSYRNQPQHF